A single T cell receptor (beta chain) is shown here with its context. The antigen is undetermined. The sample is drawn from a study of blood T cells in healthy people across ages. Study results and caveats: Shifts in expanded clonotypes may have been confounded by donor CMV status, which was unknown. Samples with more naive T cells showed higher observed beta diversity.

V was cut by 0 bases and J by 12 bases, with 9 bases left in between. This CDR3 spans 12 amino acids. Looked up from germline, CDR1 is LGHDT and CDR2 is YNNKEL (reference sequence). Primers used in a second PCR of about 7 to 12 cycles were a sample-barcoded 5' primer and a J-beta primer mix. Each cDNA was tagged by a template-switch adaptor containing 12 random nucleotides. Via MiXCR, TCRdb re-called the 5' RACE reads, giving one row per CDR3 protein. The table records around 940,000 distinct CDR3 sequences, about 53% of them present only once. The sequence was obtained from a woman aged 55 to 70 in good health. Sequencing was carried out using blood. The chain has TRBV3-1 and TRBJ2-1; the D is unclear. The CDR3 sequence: CASSQEGSWQFF. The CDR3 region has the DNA TGTGCCAGCAGCCAAGAGGGTAGTTGGCAGTTCTTC.